Shown below are 26 T cell receptor beta chains from a single sample sequenced in a study of T-cell reconstitution after alpha-beta-depleted transplantation in children. Preparation of the TCRbeta library was carried out with unique molecular identifiers. TCRdb reprocessed the PCR reads via MiXCR and lists one record per CDR3 protein. Of approximately 240,000 distinct CDR3 sequences listed, around 9.7% are singletons. The specimen comprised PBMCs from the stem cell graft donor, sampled from the stem cell graft. The receptors were sampled from a human donor who donated a stem cell graft to a child with SCID.

This clonotype was detected ten times or more. V is TRBV11-2 and J is TRBJ2-2; TRBD2 agrees at 8 bases. CDR1 SGHAT and CDR2 FQNNGV come from the germline V gene. The junction had 15 bases not matched to a gene; V was cut back by 5 bases and J by 4 bases. The CDR3 is 18 residues long. The CDR3 region has the DNA TGTGCCAGCAGCGAACGGGAGGGGACCCCACTACCCACCGGGGAGCTGTTTTTT. Its protein product is CASSEREGTPLPTGELFF.

This clonotype was seen a few times. V gene TRBV16 combines with J gene TRBJ1-2; no clear D. Germline V CDR1 and CDR2: KGHSY, FQNENV. Trimming removed 0 bases from V and 0 bases from J, with 2 bases in between. This CDR3 has 13 amino acids. DNA for the CDR3: TGTGCCAGCAGCCAATCCGCTAACTATGGCTACACCTTC. Translating gives CASSQSANYGYTF.

This clonotype was seen repeatedly, ten times or more. The chain uses TRBV20-1 and TRBJ2-3, with TRBD2 matching 13 bases. V lost 5 bases and J lost 0; bases outside the gene matches: 2. The germline CDR1 and CDR2 sequences are DFQATT and SNEGSKA (reference sequence). The CDR3 consists of 15 residues. CDR3 coding DNA: TGCAGTGCTGGACTAGCGGGGGTGAGCACAGATACGCAGTATTTT. Protein sequence: CSAGLAGVSTDTQYF.

This clonotype was seen at least ten times. The V and J genes are TRBV5-1 and TRBJ1-5; D is unresolved. CDR1 is SGHRS, CDR2 YFSETQ, per germline. Trimming removed 0 bases from V and 5 bases from J, with 9 bases in between. This CDR3 comprises 14 residues. In nucleotides, the CDR3 is TGCGCCAGCAGCTTGGTCTCGGGAGATCAGCCCCAGCATTTT. Its protein is CASSLVSGDQPQHF.

This clonotype has a count of ten or more. The CDR3 DNA reads as TGCAGCGTTGTTGACAGCAACTCCTACGAGCAGTACTTC. This gives the protein CSVVDSNSYEQYF. This sequence joins TRBV29-1 and TRBJ2-7; perhaps TRBD1 as D (5 bases). Trimming cost V 4 bases and J 0 bases, with 10 bases left between them. The CDR3 runs to 13 residues. Germline CDR1 is SQVTM and CDR2 is ANQGSEA.

There are many counts of this clonotype. V is TRBV19 and J is TRBJ2-1; the D is unclear. This CDR3 has 13 amino acids. Germline CDR1 is LNHDA and CDR2 is SQIVND (reference sequence). Trimming took off 7 bases at V and 0 bases at J, with 7 bases between the two ends. The CDR3 coding sequence is TGTGCCAGTACGGGTTACTCCTACAATGAGCAGTTCTTC. Encoded protein: CASTGYSYNEQFF.

This clonotype was seen ten or more times. This chain joins TRBV5-1 and TRBJ1-2, with 10 positions matching TRBD1. This CDR3 has 18 amino acids. The germline CDR1 and CDR2 sequences are SGHRS and YFSETQ. Trimming cost V 4 bases and J 2 bases; bases outside gene matches: 14. The CDR3 coding sequence is TGCGCCAGCAGCCCTGGGGTGGGACAGGGGTCTGGAAACTATGGCTACACCTTC. It specifies CASSPGVGQGSGNYGYTF.

This clonotype was picked up many times. V usage is TRBV24-1 and J usage is TRBJ2-7, with 11 bases identical to TRBD1. Trimming removed 3 bases from V and 4 bases from J; junction bases left unmatched: 4. The germline CDR1 and CDR2 sequences are KGHDR and SFDVKD. The CDR3 runs to 15 residues. The CDR3 DNA sequence: TGTGCCACCAGTGATCCCCGGGACAGGGGGTACGAGCAGTACTTC. It specifies CATSDPRDRGYEQYF.

V and J are TRBV7-2 and TRBJ2-3; 7 nucleotides line up with TRBD2. Germline V CDR1 and CDR2: SGHTA, FQGNSA. The junction had 13 bases not matched to a gene; V was cut back by 5 bases and J by 2 bases. The CDR3 runs 17 residues. The CDR3 coding sequence is TGTGCCAGCAGCCGGGACCCTCTAGCGGTATTCACAGATACGCAGTATTTT. Encoded protein: CASSRDPLAVFTDTQYF.

V is TRBV10-3 and J is TRBJ2-1; D is ambiguous. Germline lookup yields CDR1 ENHRY and CDR2 SYGVKD. Trimming pared 4 bases from V and 7 bases from J, leaving 8 bases between. The CDR3 spans 12 residues. The CDR3 DNA follows: TGTGCCATCAGTGGGATTTCAAATGAGCAGTTCTTC. This gives the protein CAISGISNEQFF.

With regard to this clonotype: Given a much more abundant clone one base away, this may be a read error. The CDR3 DNA is TGTACCAGCAGCTTACGTTCCTATGAAGCTTTCTTT. Its protein product is CTSSLRSYEAFF. The chain joins TRBV7-2 to TRBJ1-1; D is undetermined. Trimming pared 2 bases from V and 7 bases from J, leaving 8 bases between. Germline CDR1 reads SGHTA; CDR2 reads FQGNSA. The CDR3 consists of 12 residues.

This clonotype came up many times. V and J are TRBV11-2 and TRBJ1-1; 9 positions agree with TRBD1. Unmatched junction bases numbered 8, after V lost 5 bases and J lost 4 bases. Germline CDR1 reads SGHAT; CDR2 reads FQNNGV. This CDR3 spans 15 amino acids. CDR3 sequence (DNA): TGTGCCAGCAGCCCCTGGGACAGGGAGCCCACTGAAGCTTTCTTT. This translates into CASSPWDREPTEAFF.

This clonotype appeared many times. V is TRBV7-8 and J is TRBJ2-3; 8 bases match TRBD2. Germline V CDR1 and CDR2: SGHVS, FQNEAQ. The ends lost 1 base at V and 1 base at J; junction bases unmatched: 4. The CDR3 has 16 residues. The CDR3: CASSLGPAGGTDTQYF. For the CDR3, the DNA is TGTGCCAGCAGCTTAGGTCCAGCGGGGGGCACAGATACGCAGTATTTT.

In its sample, this clonotype was seen many times. The CDR3 sequence is CSVVRDTGPYEQYF. Here the CDR3 DNA reads TGCAGCGTTGTAAGGGACACTGGCCCCTACGAGCAGTACTTC. V and J are TRBV29-1 and TRBJ2-7, with D possibly TRBD1 on 6 matching bases. The V and J ends lost 4 bases and 2 bases respectively, with 15 bases between them. The CDR3 extends over 14 amino acids. CDR1 and CDR2 (germline): SQVTM, ANQGSEA.

This clonotype came up many times. The chain couples TRBV7-6 to TRBJ1-4; D ambiguous. Germline lookup yields CDR1 SGHVS and CDR2 FNYEAQ. The CDR3 is 16 residues long. The V end lost 5 bases, the J end lost 3 bases, and 16 bases lay between the germline ends. The CDR3 DNA is TGTGCCAGCAGCCCCCTTACCCGGAGACCTAATGAAAAACTGTTTTTT. Residues: CASSPLTRRPNEKLFF.

This clonotype has a handful of counts. DNA for the CDR3: TGTGCCAGCAGCCTCGACAGGAGCGAGCAGTACTTC. Its protein is CASSLDRSEQYF. The J gene is TRBJ2-7, the V gene TRBV6-2 or TRBV6-3; tentatively, D is TRBD1 (6 bases). Germline V gives CDR1 MNHEY, CDR2 SVGEGT. V gave up 6 bases and J gave up 6 bases, with 12 bases separating them. The CDR3 extends over 12 amino acids.

In this sample, this clonotype turned up many times. The chain combines TRBV5-6 with TRBJ2-5; maybe TRBD1 (6 bases). Germline V gene sequence: CDR1 SGHDT, CDR2 YYEEEE. The CDR3 extends over 14 amino acids. The V gene lost 0 bases and the J gene lost 3 bases, with 9 bases spanning the gap. The CDR3 nucleotides are TGTGCCAGCAGCTTGGGCCAGGGGAAAGAGACCCAGTACTTC. This codes for CASSLGQGKETQYF.

At least ten counts were recorded for this clonotype. V is TRBV12-3 or TRBV12-4 and J is TRBJ2-7; D is ambiguous. Trimming stripped 5 bases from V and 2 bases from J, with 13 bases between. There are 14 residues in the CDR3. CDR3 in amino acids: CASSPYLGTYEQYF. The CDR3 DNA reads TGTGCCAGCAGTCCTTATCTAGGGACCTACGAGCAGTACTTC.

This clonotype was detected ten times or more. The rearrangement joins TRBV3-1 to TRBJ1-4; D unclear. Germline V gene sequence: CDR1 LGHDT, CDR2 YNNKEL (reference sequence). The CDR3 has 16 residues. Deletions cut 0 bases from V and 0 bases from J, with 8 bases between. In DNA, the CDR3 is TGTGCCAGCAGCCAAGATCTTGGGGCAACTAATGAAAAACTGTTTTTT. This gives the protein CASSQDLGATNEKLFF.

Many counts were recorded for this clonotype. DNA of the CDR3: TGCGCCAGCACCGAGGGACAGCCTGTTAACACTGAAGCTTTCTTT. Protein: CASTEGQPVNTEAFF. V is TRBV5-1 and J is TRBJ1-1; 7 bases align to TRBD1. Germline V gene lookup returns CDR1 SGHRS and CDR2 YFSETQ. Germline trimming cut 6 bases from V and 2 bases from J; bases unmatched to any gene: 10. The CDR3 length is 15 residues.

In its sample, this clonotype was seen many times. The J gene is TRBJ2-3, the V gene TRBV5-5; TRBD2 matches 15 bases. Per the germline V gene, CDR1 is SGHKS and CDR2 is YYEKEE (reference sequence). The CDR3 consists of 17 residues. The V gene end was trimmed by 4 bases and the J gene end by 2 bases; junction bases not matched to a gene: 5. In nucleotides, the CDR3 is TGTGCCAGCAGCCTCGGGACTAGCGGGGGGATCACAGATACGCAGTATTTT. As protein: CASSLGTSGGITDTQYF.

This clonotype was detected many times. The chain links TRBV12-3 or TRBV12-4 to TRBJ1-1, with D perhaps TRBD1 (6 bases). The CDR3 runs to 12 residues. Between the trimmed V and J ends, which lost 6 bases and 8 bases, there was a span of 13 bases. The CDR3 loop reads CASSLWGGEAFF. CDR3 sequence (DNA): TGTGCCAGCAGCCTGTGGGGGGGCGAAGCTTTCTTT.

This clonotype appeared many times. V and J are TRBV5-1 and TRBJ1-2; D is perhaps TRBD1 (5 bases). The CDR3 runs to 15 residues. V was shortened by 4 bases and J by 0 bases, with 13 bases between the two germline ends. The germline V gene has CDR1 SGHRS and CDR2 YFSETQ. The CDR3 protein is CASSPGGTSNYGYTF. Written as DNA, the CDR3 is TGCGCCAGCAGCCCCGGGGGGACTTCTAACTATGGCTACACCTTC. The whole variable domain, remainder taken from reference TRBV5-1 and TRBJ1-2, is KAGVTQTPRYLIKTRGQQVTLSCSPISGHRSVSWYQQTPGQGLQFLFEYFSETQRNKGNFPGRFSGRQFSNSRSEMNVSTLELGDSALYLCASSPGGTSNYGYTFGSGTRLTVV.

This clonotype appeared many times. V gene TRBV14 combines with J gene TRBJ2-2, with unresolved D. The CDR3 runs to 16 residues. Germline V lookup: CDR1 SGHDN, CDR2 FVKESK. Trimming shortened V by 1 base and J by 2 bases, and 11 bases separated the two germline ends. The CDR3 loop is CASSQVRQSNTGELFF. The DNA of the CDR3 is TGTGCCAGCAGCCAAGTACGTCAGAGTAACACCGGGGAGCTGTTTTTT.

This clonotype was detected ten times or more. This chain links TRBV10-3 with TRBJ2-5; tentative D call: TRBD1 (6 bases). Germline V gene lookup returns CDR1 ENHRY and CDR2 SYGVKD. This CDR3 region has 13 residues. The ends were cut back, 6 bases at V and 2 bases at J, with 10 bases in the middle. The CDR3 sequence: CAISRGQQETQYF. The DNA of the CDR3 is TGTGCCATCAGCAGGGGCCAACAAGAGACCCAGTACTTC.

The chain combines TRBV7-6 with TRBJ2-7; no clear D. V shed 1 base and J shed 0 bases, with 10 bases lying between them. The germline gives CDR1 SGHVS, CDR2 FNYEAQ. The CDR3 runs to 15 residues. CDR3 sequence reads: CASSLVGPDSYEQYF. CDR3 nucleotide sequence: TGTGCCAGCAGCTTAGTAGGCCCGGACTCCTACGAGCAGTACTTC.